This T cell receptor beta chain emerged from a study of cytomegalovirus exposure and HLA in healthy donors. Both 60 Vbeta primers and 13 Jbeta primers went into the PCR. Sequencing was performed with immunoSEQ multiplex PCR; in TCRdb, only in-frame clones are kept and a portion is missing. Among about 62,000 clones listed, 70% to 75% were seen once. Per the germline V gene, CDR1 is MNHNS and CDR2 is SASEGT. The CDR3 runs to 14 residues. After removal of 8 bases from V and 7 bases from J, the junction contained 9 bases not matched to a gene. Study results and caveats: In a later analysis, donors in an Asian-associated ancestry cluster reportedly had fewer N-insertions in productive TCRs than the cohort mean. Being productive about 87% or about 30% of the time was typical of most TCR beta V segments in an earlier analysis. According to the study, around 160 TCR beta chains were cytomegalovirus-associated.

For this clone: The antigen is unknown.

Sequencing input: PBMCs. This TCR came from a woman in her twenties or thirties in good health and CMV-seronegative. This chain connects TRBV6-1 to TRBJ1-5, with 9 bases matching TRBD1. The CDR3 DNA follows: TGTGCCAGCTTGGACAGGGGTCAGGACCAGCCCCAGCATTTT. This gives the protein CASLDRGQDQPQHF.